This T cell receptor (beta chain) stems from a study of T cell responses to AZD1222 COVID-19 vaccine (dated by TCRdb to 2020 to 2023). General notes on the study: AZD1222 recipients given second doses at about 4 weeks or at about 12 weeks were pooled, since spike-specific TCR depth and breadth were not found to differ between the two schedules. Trial participants were enrolled by age into 18-55, 56-69 and 70-plus year subgroups, with roughly 150, 30 and 60 TCR-sequenced participants respectively. A total of under 250 trial participants underwent TCR sequencing, of whom 207 had received two doses of AZD1222 and some 25 had received two doses of the MenACWY control vaccine. Here is what the overall study found, with its caveats: Participants were mostly white British and included more females than males, and it was suggested by the authors that clonal diversity may have been underestimated. No day 14 peak-response samples were available, so repertoires were characterized only after the peak T cell response. Conclusions about previously exposed vaccinees are limited because only six or seven AZD1222 recipients were SARS-CoV-2 seropositive at baseline. The 56-69-year group was small, and its depth increase did not reach significance, likely because of low power. CD4 TCRs associated with the vaccine covered the entire spike protein, and the dominant responses were in regions 160-218 and 743-854. Epitopes outside the regions mutated in the B.1.351 and B.1.1.7 variants were reportedly recognized by nearly half of the unique spike-specific TCRs. Spike-specific TCR breadth and depth rose significantly after two AZD1222 doses compared with day 0 and with MenACWY recipients.

The CDR3 regions of human TCRbeta chains were analyzed by immunosequencing. Processing in the source paper ran as follows. TCRs in the repertoires were compared against a reference library of SARS-CoV-2-specific TCRs that had been generated with the MIRA antigen-specificity platform. Breadth was defined as the fraction of unique TCRs that were SARS-CoV-2-associated. Depth was defined as the fraction of total T cells that were SARS-CoV-2-associated. Each spike-specific TCR was assigned to its reactive spike region and to a CD4 or CD8 class using the MIRA data. Log10-transformed breadth and depth values were compared by one-way ANOVA with Sidak's multiple comparisons tests. TCRdb carries this immuneACCESS record with in-frame sequences only. Its versions omit some clonotypes, under half of them owing to an unresolved V gene in the studies checked, with the rest unexplained. From that table come the V and J calls and clone size; the DNA was used to work out D and trimming. In all, the sample holds approximately 100,000 clones, and roughly 91% of those were seen once. The ten largest clones take up 45% of the sample.

As concerns this clone: The target of this receptor is not known. No base-level quality is on record; no much larger clone is a single base apart.

Trimming takes 4 bases off V and 7 bases off J; junction bases not matched to a gene: 5. Including the terminal cysteine and phenylalanine, the CDR3 comprises 15 residues. Only the CDR3 DNA stays, 45 bases, in frame from base 1. CDR1 and CDR2 are read off the germline V gene as SGHRS and YFSETQ. According to the study, the label for this sample's time point signals: baseline before first vaccination. Samples from vaccinated people were obtained from the UK trials COV001 and COV002, which included a single-blind randomized controlled phase 2/3 trial of AZD1222 (ChAdOx1 nCoV-19) in healthy adults. Trial participant PBMC samples were collected at day 0 and day 28 after the second dose for TCRbeta chain sequencing.

This sequence uses TRBV5-1 and TRBJ2-1; 13 bases in the junction line up with TRBD2. This specimen was peripheral blood, taken on day 0 of AZD1222 vaccination. The clonotype comes from an adult in good health. CDR3 sequence: CASSGGLAGQNEQFF. The sequence in DNA is TGCGCCAGCAGCGGGGGACTAGCGGGACAGAATGAGCAGTTCTTC. With the portions outside the CDR3 filled from the reference TRBV5-1 and TRBJ2-1 genes, the complete variable region becomes KAGVTQTPRYLIKTRGQQVTLSCSPISGHRSVSWYQQTPGQGLQFLFEYFSETQRNKGNFPGRFSGRQFSNSRSEMNVSTLELGDSALYLCASSGGLAGQNEQFFGPGTRLTVL.